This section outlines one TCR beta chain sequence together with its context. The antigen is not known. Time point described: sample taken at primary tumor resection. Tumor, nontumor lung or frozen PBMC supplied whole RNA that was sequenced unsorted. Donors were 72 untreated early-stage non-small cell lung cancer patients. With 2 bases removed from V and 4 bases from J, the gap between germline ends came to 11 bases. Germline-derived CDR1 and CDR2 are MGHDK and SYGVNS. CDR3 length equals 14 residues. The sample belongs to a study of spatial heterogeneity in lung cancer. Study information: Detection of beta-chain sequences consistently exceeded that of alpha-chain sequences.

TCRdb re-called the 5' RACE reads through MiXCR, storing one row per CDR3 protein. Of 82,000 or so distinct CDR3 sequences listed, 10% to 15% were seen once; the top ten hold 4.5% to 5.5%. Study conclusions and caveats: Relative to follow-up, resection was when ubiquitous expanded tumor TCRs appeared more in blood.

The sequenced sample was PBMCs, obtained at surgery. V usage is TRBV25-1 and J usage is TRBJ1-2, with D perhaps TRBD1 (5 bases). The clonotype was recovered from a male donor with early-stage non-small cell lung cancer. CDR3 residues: CASSEPGRSYGYTF. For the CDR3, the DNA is TGTGCCAGCAGTGAACCGGGACGGTCCTATGGCTACACCTTC.